Following are 3 T cell receptor beta chains from one sample sequenced in a study of immune evolution from preneoplasia to lung adenocarcinoma (dated by TCRdb to the early 2020s). Library preparation was by the immunoSEQ multiplex PCR assay. Drawn from immuneACCESS, this table holds only the in-frame rearrangements with V and J called that TCRdb kept. Clones are partly lost; checked studies trace under half to an unresolved V gene and leave the rest unexplained. Recorded for this sample are some 11,000 clones; approximately 82% of them occurred a single time. The ten largest account for 1.7% of the sample. Sequencing was performed on FFPE minimally invasive lung adenocarcinoma tissue. This specimen's cell subset or site label, per the study, means: micro-invasive lung adenocarcinoma (MIA). These receptors all stem from a person between 65 and 79 years old with lung adenocarcinoma.

The chain uses TRBV2 and TRBJ2-5, with D maybe TRBD2 (5 bases). Germline V gives CDR1 SNHLY, CDR2 FYNNEI. V lost 6 bases and J 3 bases, leaving 17 bases between the germline ends. The CDR3 contains 15 residues. CDR3 nucleotide sequence: TGTGCCAGCAGCCTGGAGTGGGAGAAGGAAGAGACCCAGTACTTC. This codes for CASSLEWEKEETQYF.

V gene TRBV27 combines with J gene TRBJ1-1; 7 positions agree with TRBD1. The germline CDR1 and CDR2 sequences are MNHEY and SMNVEV (reference sequence). The junction had 5 bases not matched to a gene; V was cut back by 3 bases and J by 4 bases. The CDR3 contains 14 residues. DNA of the CDR3: TGTGCCAGCAGTTTTCACAGGGGAGGCACTGAAGCTTTCTTT. It encodes CASSFHRGGTEAFF.

The rearrangement joins TRBV2 to TRBJ2-7; D uncertain. V lost 5 bases and J 2 bases, leaving 13 bases between the germline ends. CDR3 length: 14 amino acids. Germline assignment: CDR1 SNHLY and CDR2 FYNNEI. For the CDR3, the DNA is TGTGCCAGCAGTTGGAGATTCATGACCTACGAGCAGTACTTC. Translation: CASSWRFMTYEQYF.